This TCR beta chain is from a study of shared clonotypes between healthy human individuals. How the authors handled the data: Junction-only sequences without quality scores came from ImmunoSEQ, so filtering differed. The data were produced by immunoSEQ multiplex PCR, yet TCRdb's version contains in-frame clones alone and is incomplete. V and J calls plus clone size are reproduced from that table; the DNA served to infer D and trimming. The sample lists roughly 1 million clones; 70% to 80% were seen once. Trimming cost V 3 bases and J 3 bases; bases outside gene matches: 5. The CDR3 is made up of 16 amino acids. The germline V gene has CDR1 ENHRY and CDR2 SYGVKD.

Sample: memory CD4+ T cells sorted from blood. As for subset: CD45RA-negative fraction. This clonotype was sampled from a man aged 18 to 29 in good health. V and J are TRBV10-3 and TRBJ2-2; 9 bases map to TRBD2. CDR3 protein: CAISDLAGDHTGELFF. CDR3 sequence (DNA): TGTGCCATCAGTGATTTAGCGGGGGACCACACCGGGGAGCTGTTTTTT.